This T cell receptor beta chain stems from a study of CD8+ T cells in alopecia areata. Study at large: For the treated group, dosing was oral tofacitinib at 5 to 10 mg twice daily. Treatment with tofacitinib (6 to 18 months) was followed by 6 months off drug.

Patients with alopecia areata provided lesional scalp punch biopsies as well as peripheral blood. cDNA prepared by RNA extraction and subsequent reverse transcription served as the template for sequencing. The method was immunoSEQ multiplex PCR; TCRdb's version includes in-frame clones alone and lacks a portion of them. The table includes 6,500 to 8,500 clones, about 66% detected once. As to this clone: Its antigen is unknown.

Study-wide results and caveats: Especially in alopecia totalis/universalis, lesional scalp showed greater clonality than normal scalp did. TCR sharing was clearer in mice than between patients, perhaps partly owing to patient HLA diversity.

This sequence was found in a human donor with alopecia areata. Sample: skin, taken at week 0.

The CDR3 here is CASSLAGREQYF. The DNA for the CDR3 is TGTGCCAGCAGCTTAGCAGGGCGGGAGCAGTACTTC. The chain employs TRBV7-2 and TRBJ2-7, with D unclear. V gave up 0 bases and J gave up 7 bases, with 7 bases separating them. CDR1 SGHTA and CDR2 FQGNSA come from the germline V gene. The CDR3 covers 12 residues. Together with reference TRBV7-2 and TRBJ2-7, the CDR3 gives the full variable domain: GAGVSQSPSNKVTEKGKDVELRCDPISGHTALYWYRQSLGQGLEFLIYFQGNSAPDKSGLPSDRFSAERTGGSVSTLTIQRTQQEDSAVYLCASSLAGREQYFGPGTRLTVT.